What follows are 17 T cell receptor beta chains derived from one specimen sequenced in a study of OX40 agonist ivuxolimab in advanced cancers. Libraries were prepared by immunoSEQ multiplex PCR; TCRdb keeps only in-frame clonotypes and omits some of them. Found here are around 84,000 clones, 94% of them singletons; the top ten hold about 10%. The sample here was CD4+ or CD8+ T cells sorted from blood, taken in a trial of the OX40 agonist ivuxolimab. Receptor source: an adult with an advanced solid tumor such as melanoma, head and neck, liver or kidney cancer.

As to this clone: A read error may produce the germline difference seen at one junction end. J is TRBJ1-1 and V is TRBV7-9; D ambiguous. Germline V gives CDR1 SEHNR, CDR2 FQNEAQ (reference sequence). The CDR3 is 11 residues long. The CDR3 nucleotides read TGTGCCAGCAGCTATACCCACTTTTTATACTTT. Translation: CASSYTHFLYF.

The chain couples TRBV9 to TRBJ2-1, with D uncertain. The V gene's germline CDR1 is SGDLS and CDR2 YYNGEE. CDR3 size: 15 residues. V lost 0 bases, J lost 7 bases, and 14 bases lay in between. This CDR3 is CASSVGIRQLNEQFF. In DNA, the CDR3 is TGTGCCAGCAGCGTAGGCATTAGGCAATTAAATGAGCAGTTCTTC. The whole variable domain, filled in from reference TRBV9 and TRBJ2-1, reads DSGVTQTPKHLITATGQRVTLRCSPRSGDLSVYWYQQSLDQGLQFLIQYYNGEERAKGNILERFSAQQFPDLHSELNLSSLELGDSALYFCASSVGIRQLNEQFFGPGTRLTVL.

DNA of the CDR3: TGTGCCAGTAGTATAGGAGGGTACGAGCAGTACTTC. It encodes CASSIGGYEQYF. The rearrangement links TRBV19 to TRBJ2-7, with D possibly being TRBD2 (5 bases). Between the trimmed V and J ends, which lost 1 base and 4 bases, there was a span of 5 bases. The germline CDR1 and CDR2 sequences are LNHDA and SQIVND (reference sequence). This CDR3 comprises 12 residues. Combining the CDR3 with reference TRBV19 and TRBJ2-7 gives the whole variable domain DGGITQSPKYLFRKEGQNVTLSCEQNLNHDAMYWYRQDPGQGLRLIYYSQIVNDFQKGDIAEGYSVSREKKESFPLTVTSAQKNPTAFYLCASSIGGYEQYFGPGTRLTVT.

V is TRBV7-9 and J is TRBJ2-7, with D tentatively TRBD1 (6 bases). The germline V gene encodes CDR1 SEHNR and CDR2 FQNEAQ (reference sequence). V lost 4 bases to trimming and J lost 4 bases, with 14 bases between them. This CDR3 has 14 amino acids. CDR3 loop: CASSSWDTEYEQYF. The CDR3 coding sequence is TGTGCCAGCAGCTCATGGGACACAGAATACGAGCAGTACTTC. Looking up the rest from reference TRBV7-9 and TRBJ2-7 gives the full variable domain: DTGVSQNPRHKITKRGQNVTFRCDPISEHNRLYWYRQTLGQGPEFLTYFQNEAQLEKSRLLSDRFSAERPKGSFSTLEIQRTEQGDSAMYLCASSSWDTEYEQYFGPGTRLTVT.

The chain carries TRBV4-3 and TRBJ2-3; D call uncertain. Trimming left V 4 bases short and J 3 bases short, with 11 bases between. Germline CDR1 LGHNA, CDR2 YSLEER. The CDR3 extends over 14 amino acids. The CDR3 DNA reads as TGCGCCAGCAGCCGTTACACCGCGACAGATACGCAGTATTTT. Amino acid sequence: CASSRYTATDTQYF.

This clone has just a few counts. The chain employs TRBV13 and TRBJ1-1; TRBD1 matches at 11 bases. V lost 5 bases to trimming and J lost 3 bases; unmatched junction nucleotides: 5. This CDR3 region has 15 residues. The germline gives CDR1 PRHDT, CDR2 FYEKMQ (reference sequence). CDR3 loop: CASSPKGQGDTEAFF. The CDR3, as DNA: TGTGCCAGCAGCCCTAAGGGACAGGGGGACACTGAAGCTTTCTTT.

This chain joins TRBV5-6 and TRBJ2-7, with TRBD2 identical over 9 bases. The CDR3 extends over 14 amino acids. Unmatched junction bases numbered 4, after V lost 3 bases and J lost 3 bases. Germline V gene data show CDR1 as SGHDT and CDR2 as YYEEEE. As DNA, the CDR3 is TGTGCCAGCAGCTCGGGACTAGCAATCTACGAGCAGTACTTC. Its translation: CASSSGLAIYEQYF. Filled out from reference TRBV5-6 and TRBJ2-7, the complete variable domain reads DAGVTQSPTHLIKTRGQQVTLRCSPKSGHDTVSWYQQALGQGPQFIFQYYEEEERQRGNFPDRFSGHQFPNYSSELNVNALLLGDSALYLCASSSGLAIYEQYFGPGTRLTVT.

CDR3 sequence: CASSLRFPGLAESTDTQYF. The CDR3 bases are TGTGCCAGCAGCTTAAGATTCCCGGGACTAGCGGAAAGCACAGATACGCAGTATTTT. The genes are TRBV7-9 and TRBJ2-3; 11 bases are a match to TRBD2. Trimming took 2 bases from V and 0 from J; bases not matched to a gene: 10. This CDR3 region has 19 residues. Germline V gene data show CDR1 as SEHNR and CDR2 as FQNEAQ (reference sequence).

The chain is built from TRBV4-3 and TRBJ1-4, with D hard to call. This CDR3 contains 14 residues. V dropped 3 bases and J dropped 3 bases, with 8 bases sitting between them. Germline-derived CDR1 and CDR2 are LGHNA and YSLEER. The CDR3, as DNA: TGCGCCAGCAGCCAGGGCAAGGCTAATGAAAAACTGTTTTTT. Translated, it gives CASSQGKANEKLFF.

This clone was observed once. The chain recombines TRBV4-3 with TRBJ1-1, with D uncertain. CDR1 and CDR2 (germline): LGHNA, YSLEER. Trimming shortened V by 4 bases and J by 2 bases, and 23 bases separated the two germline ends. The CDR3 has 18 residues. CDR3 region: CASSPGYEATGRNTEAFF. The CDR3 DNA follows: TGCGCCAGCAGCCCCGGGTATGAGGCAACGGGTCGAAACACTGAAGCTTTCTTT.

This sequence joins TRBV11-3 and TRBJ2-1, with 7 bases fitting TRBD2. This CDR3 comprises 16 residues. Germline V gene data show CDR1 as SGHNT and CDR2 as YENEEA. Unmatched junction bases numbered 14, after V lost 5 bases and J lost 7 bases. DNA of the CDR3: TGTGCCAGCAGCATCCGCACGGGAGGAGATACGAATGAGCAGTTCTTC. Translating it yields CASSIRTGGDTNEQFF.

Details on this clone: One junction end disagrees with the germline gene, perhaps due to a read error. The rearrangement joins TRBV7-7 to TRBJ2-1; tentatively, D is TRBD2 (5 bases). The CDR3 is 15 amino acids. CDR1 is SSHAT, CDR2 FNYEAQ, per germline (reference sequence). CDR3 DNA sequence: TGTGCTAGCAGCCCGGGCACGGGGATCGGGAATGAGCAGTTCTTC. Translating gives CASSPGTGIGNEQFF.

This chain uses TRBV5-4 with TRBJ2-5, with D perhaps matching TRBD1 (5 bases). The CDR3 is 15 residues long. In germline, CDR1 is SGHNT, CDR2 YYREEE (reference sequence). Trimming took off 0 bases at V and 4 bases at J, with 13 bases between the two ends. CDR3 sequence: CASSLVMGLGETQYF. The DNA for the CDR3 is TGTGCCAGCAGCTTGGTTATGGGGCTAGGAGAGACCCAGTACTTC.

V gene TRBV27 combines with J gene TRBJ2-1; 7 bases match TRBD2. The CDR3 length is 15 residues. The J segment lost 3 bases and the V segment lost 2 bases, leaving 4 bases of the junction unmatched. Germline V gene data show CDR1 as MNHEY and CDR2 as SMNVEV (reference sequence). The CDR3 DNA sequence: TGTGCCAGCAGTTTAAGTGGACTAGGCTACAATGAGCAGTTCTTC. Its translation: CASSLSGLGYNEQFF.

There are a few counts of this clone. CDR3 region: CATSSTDTQYF. In DNA form, the CDR3 reads TGTGCCACCAGCAGCACAGATACGCAGTATTTT. The rearrangement joins TRBV15 to TRBJ2-3; the D is unclear. CDR1 and CDR2 from the germline V gene are LNHNV and YYDKDF (reference sequence). Trimming left V 3 bases short and J 2 bases short, with 0 bases between. CDR3 length: 11 amino acids. Using reference TRBV15 and TRBJ2-3 for the parts outside the CDR3, the full variable domain is DAMVIQNPRYQVTQFGKPVTLSCSQTLNHNVMYWYQQKSSQAPKLLFHYYDKDFNNEADTPDNFQSRRPNTSFCFLDIRSPGLGDTAMYLCATSSTDTQYFGPGTRLTVL.

The chain carries TRBV25-1 and TRBJ2-1; D tentatively reads TRBD1 or TRBD2 (5 bases each). V was trimmed by 0 bases and J by 0 bases, leaving 6 bases between them. Germline V CDR1 and CDR2: MGHDK, SYGVNS. The CDR3 consists of 15 residues. CDR3 region: CASSEYGGSYNEQFF. DNA for the CDR3: TGTGCCAGCAGTGAATATGGGGGCTCCTACAATGAGCAGTTCTTC. The full variable domain, rest sourced from reference TRBV25-1 and TRBJ2-1, is EADIYQTPRYLVIGTGKKITLECSQTMGHDKMYWYQQDPGMELHLIHYSYGVNSTEKGDLSSESTVSRIRTEHFPLTLESARPSHTSQYLCASSEYGGSYNEQFFGPGTRLTVL.

The rearrangement joins TRBV9 to TRBJ1-5; TRBD1 agrees at 10 bases. There are 14 residues in the CDR3. Per germline, CDR1 SGDLS and CDR2 YYNGEE. Losses at the gene ends were 3 bases for V and 8 bases for J; bases not matched to a gene: 5. The CDR3 nucleotides read TGTGCCAGCAGCGACCGGGACAGGGGTGAGCCCCAGCATTTT. This encodes CASSDRDRGEPQHF.